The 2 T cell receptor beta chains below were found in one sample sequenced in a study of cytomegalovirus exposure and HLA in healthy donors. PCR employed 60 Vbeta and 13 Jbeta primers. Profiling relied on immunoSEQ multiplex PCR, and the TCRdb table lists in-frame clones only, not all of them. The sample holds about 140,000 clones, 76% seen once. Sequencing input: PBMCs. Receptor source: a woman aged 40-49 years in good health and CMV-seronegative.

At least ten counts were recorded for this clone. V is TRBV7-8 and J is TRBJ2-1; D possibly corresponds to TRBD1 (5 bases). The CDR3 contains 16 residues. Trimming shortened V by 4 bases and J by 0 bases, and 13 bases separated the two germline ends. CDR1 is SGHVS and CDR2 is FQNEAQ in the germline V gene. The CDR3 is CASSSYRTSSYNEQFF. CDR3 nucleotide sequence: TGTGCCAGCAGCTCCTACAGGACCAGCTCCTACAATGAGCAGTTCTTC.

CDR3 residues: CASSDSGLAGRQFF. As DNA, the CDR3 is TGTGCCAGCAGTGACTCGGGACTAGCGGGTAGGCAGTTCTTC. The rearrangement uses TRBV6-4 and TRBJ2-1, with 12 nucleotides matching TRBD2. This CDR3 spans 14 amino acids. From germline, CDR1 is MRHNA and CDR2 SNTAGT. The ends lost 0 bases at V and 12 bases at J; junction bases unmatched: 3.